Listed below are T cell receptor beta chains from one sample, sequenced in a study of blood T cells in healthy people across ages. One entry per CDR3 protein, called by TCRdb with MiXCR from the 5' RACE reads. The sample lists hundreds of thousands of distinct CDR3 sequences, 52% occurring once. The specimen sequenced was blood. The receptors come from an elderly woman in good health. The CDR3 runs from the conserved cysteine through the conserved F or W.

v_call	cdr3_aa
TRBV7-8	CASSLMAGLYEQYF
TRBV9	CASSVWDRGSYNSPLHF
TRBV9	CASSLTSGRNTGELFF
TRBV9	CASSATGEGNTIYF
TRBV20-1	CSAWTPLVETQYF
TRBV21-1	CASSAHRGSLDGYTF
TRBV6-4	CASRRGGTPTDTQYF
TRBV15	CATSRDLGNTEAFF
TRBV7-9	CASSSKQGAFTGELFF
TRBV10-3	CAISDPGSYNSPLHF
TRBV6-1	CASSVQASGASVLTF
TRBV2	CASRRSLENTGELFF
TRBV20-1	CSARIWTQPNTEAFF
TRBV7-2	CASSYTGVLQETQYF
TRBV5-1	CASSSGQGISEQYF
TRBV29-1	CSVVQRANTEAFF
TRBV18	CASSPSLADTQYF
TRBV14	CASSQTSRGATDTQYF
TRBV12-3/TRBV12-4	CASSFGQGEKETRYF
TRBV14	CASSWTSTEQYF
TRBV20-1	CSASEGTGTDTQYF
TRBV29-1	CSGGTGPEQYF
TRBV12-3/TRBV12-4	CASSLDPTGEQYF
TRBV2	CASNQGTRADTQYF
TRBV7-9	CASSRPPQGTEAFF
TRBV5-4	CASSLTPDRSSYEQYF
TRBV19	CASGGNTRGTQYF
TRBV19	CASSDRTSEAGTQYF
TRBV7-9	CASSLPDSQETQYF
TRBV20-1	CSARGVTSVNGQFF
TRBV7-9	CASSPGRRGAKNIQYF
TRBV28	CASSSGGGNQPQHF
TRBV20-1	CSARKAEAFF
TRBV9	CASSVGTTTYNEQFF
TRBV20-1	CSAIPFRRQYNEQYF
TRBV20-1	CSARDIRGSSYEQYF
TRBV6-6	CASRPEGAGTGELFF
TRBV3-1	CASSQQLTGRSTNEKLFF
TRBV2	CASRAQAPDEQFF
TRBV24-1	CATSDPDRVFGNEQFF